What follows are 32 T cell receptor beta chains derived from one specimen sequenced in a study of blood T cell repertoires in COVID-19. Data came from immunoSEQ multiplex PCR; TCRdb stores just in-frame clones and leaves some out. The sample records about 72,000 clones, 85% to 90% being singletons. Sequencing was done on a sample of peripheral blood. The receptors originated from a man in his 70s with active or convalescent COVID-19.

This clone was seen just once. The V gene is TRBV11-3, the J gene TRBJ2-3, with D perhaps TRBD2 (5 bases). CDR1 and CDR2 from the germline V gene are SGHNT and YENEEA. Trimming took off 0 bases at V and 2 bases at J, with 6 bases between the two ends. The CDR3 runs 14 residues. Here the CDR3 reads CASSLDGNTDTQYF. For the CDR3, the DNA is TGTGCCAGCAGCTTAGACGGGAACACAGATACGCAGTATTTT. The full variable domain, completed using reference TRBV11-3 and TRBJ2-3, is EAGVVQSPRYKIIEKKQPVAFWCNPISGHNTLYWYLQNLGQGPELLIRYENEEAVDDSQLPKDRFSAERLKGVDSTLKIQPAELGDSAVYLCASSLDGNTDTQYFGPGTRLTVL.

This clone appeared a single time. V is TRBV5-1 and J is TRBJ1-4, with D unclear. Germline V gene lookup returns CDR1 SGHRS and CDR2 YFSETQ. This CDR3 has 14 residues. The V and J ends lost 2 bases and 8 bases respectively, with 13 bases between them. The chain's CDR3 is CASSLSSAGEKLFF. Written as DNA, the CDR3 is TGCGCCAGCAGCTTATCTAGCGCTGGGGAAAAACTGTTTTTT.

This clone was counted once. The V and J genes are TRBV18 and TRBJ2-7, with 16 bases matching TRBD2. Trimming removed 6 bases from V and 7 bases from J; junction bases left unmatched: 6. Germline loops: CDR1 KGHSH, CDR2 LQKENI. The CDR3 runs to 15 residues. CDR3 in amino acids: CASSPGLAGGLEQYF. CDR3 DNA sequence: TGTGCCAGCTCTCCGGGACTAGCGGGAGGGCTTGAGCAGTACTTC.

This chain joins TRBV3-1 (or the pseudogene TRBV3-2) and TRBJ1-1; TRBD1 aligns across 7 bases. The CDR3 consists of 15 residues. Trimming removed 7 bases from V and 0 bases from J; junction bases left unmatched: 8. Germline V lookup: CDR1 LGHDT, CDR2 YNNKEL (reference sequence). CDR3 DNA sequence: TGTGCCAGCACCCCAGGGGGTTACATGAACACTGAAGCTTTCTTT. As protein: CASTPGGYMNTEAFF.

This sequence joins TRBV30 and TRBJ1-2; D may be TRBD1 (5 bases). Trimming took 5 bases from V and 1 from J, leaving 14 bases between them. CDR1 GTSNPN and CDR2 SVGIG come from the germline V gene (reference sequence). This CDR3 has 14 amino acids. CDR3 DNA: TGTGCCTGGGTCGGCGGACACTATAACTATGGCTACACCTTC. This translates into CAWVGGHYNYGYTF.

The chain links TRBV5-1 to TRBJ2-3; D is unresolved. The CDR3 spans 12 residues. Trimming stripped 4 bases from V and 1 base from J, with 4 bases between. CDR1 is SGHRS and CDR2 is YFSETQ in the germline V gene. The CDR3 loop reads CASSRGTDTQYF. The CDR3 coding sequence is TGCGCCAGCAGCCGGGGCACAGATACGCAGTATTTT.

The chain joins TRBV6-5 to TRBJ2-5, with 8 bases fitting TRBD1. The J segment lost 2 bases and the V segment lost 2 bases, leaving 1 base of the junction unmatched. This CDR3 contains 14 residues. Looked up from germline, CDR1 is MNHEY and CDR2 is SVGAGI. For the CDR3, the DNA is TGTGCCAGCAGTTACGGGACAGGACAAGAGACCCAGTACTTC. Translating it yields CASSYGTGQETQYF.

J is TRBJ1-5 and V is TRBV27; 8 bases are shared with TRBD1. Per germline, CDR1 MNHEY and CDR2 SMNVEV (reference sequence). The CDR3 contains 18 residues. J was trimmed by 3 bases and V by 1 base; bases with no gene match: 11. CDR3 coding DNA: TGTGCCAGCAGTTTATATCAAGGTCAGGGGGCCTCCAATCAGCCCCAGCATTTT. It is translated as CASSLYQGQGASNQPQHF.

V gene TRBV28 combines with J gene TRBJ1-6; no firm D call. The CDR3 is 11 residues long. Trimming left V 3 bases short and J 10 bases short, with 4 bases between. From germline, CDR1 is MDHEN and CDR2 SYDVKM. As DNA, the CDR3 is TGTGCCAGCAGTTTTCGGTCACCCCTCCACTTT. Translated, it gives CASSFRSPLHF.

For the CDR3, the DNA is TGCGCCAGCAGCCAAGAGCCAGGTGGGAACACCGGGGAGCTGTTTTTT. It encodes CASSQEPGGNTGELFF. The rearrangement joins TRBV4-3 to TRBJ2-2; no clear D gene. V was shortened by 0 bases and J by 1 base, with 9 bases between the two germline ends. Germline CDR1 and CDR2: LGHNA and YSLEER. The CDR3 is made up of 16 amino acids.

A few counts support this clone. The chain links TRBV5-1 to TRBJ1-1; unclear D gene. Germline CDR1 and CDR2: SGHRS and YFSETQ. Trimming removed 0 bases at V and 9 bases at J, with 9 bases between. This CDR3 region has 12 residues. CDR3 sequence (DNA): TGCGCCAGCAGCTTGGGCCGGGGTAAAGCTTTCTTT. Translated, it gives CASSLGRGKAFF.

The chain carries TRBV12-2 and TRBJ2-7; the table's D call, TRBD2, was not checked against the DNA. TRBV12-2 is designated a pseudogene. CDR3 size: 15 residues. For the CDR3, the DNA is TGTGCAAGTCGCTTAATGCCGACTAGTAGGTACGAGCAGTACTTC. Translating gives CASRLMPTSRYEQYF.

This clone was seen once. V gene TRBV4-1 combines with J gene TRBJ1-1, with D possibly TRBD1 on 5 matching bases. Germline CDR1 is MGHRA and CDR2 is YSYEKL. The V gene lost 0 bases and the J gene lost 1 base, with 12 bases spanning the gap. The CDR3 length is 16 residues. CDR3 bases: TGCGCCAGCAGCCAAGAAGGTAAGGGGTGGAACACTGAAGCTTTCTTT. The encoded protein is CASSQEGKGWNTEAFF.

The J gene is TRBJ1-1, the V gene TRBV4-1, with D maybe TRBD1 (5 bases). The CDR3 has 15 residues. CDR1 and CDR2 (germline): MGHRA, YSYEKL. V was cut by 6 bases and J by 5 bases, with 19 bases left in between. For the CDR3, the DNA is TGCGCCAGCAGTCGACAGTTTCCCGAGGTTACTGAAGCTTTCTTT. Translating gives CASSRQFPEVTEAFF.

The CDR3 reads CASSNVGSHTDTQYF. CDR3 bases: TGTGCCAGCAGCAACGTGGGCAGCCACACAGATACGCAGTATTTT. This sequence joins TRBV5-4 and TRBJ2-3; no firm D call. Germline-derived CDR1 and CDR2 are SGHNT and YYREEE (reference sequence). The CDR3 is 15 amino acids. The V end lost 4 bases, the J end lost 2 bases, and 14 bases lay between the germline ends.

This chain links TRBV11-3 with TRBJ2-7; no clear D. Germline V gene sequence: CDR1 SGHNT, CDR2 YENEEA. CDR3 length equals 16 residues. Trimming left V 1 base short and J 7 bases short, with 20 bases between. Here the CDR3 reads CASSLVGRIFRLEQYF. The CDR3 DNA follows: TGTGCCAGCAGCTTAGTTGGCAGGATATTTCGGTTGGAGCAGTACTTC.

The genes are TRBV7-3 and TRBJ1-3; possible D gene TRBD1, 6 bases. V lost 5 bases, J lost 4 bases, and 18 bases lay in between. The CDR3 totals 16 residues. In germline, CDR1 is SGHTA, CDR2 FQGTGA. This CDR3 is CASSPYHRARGNTIYF. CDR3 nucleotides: TGTGCCAGCAGCCCATACCACAGGGCGAGGGGAAACACCATATATTTT.

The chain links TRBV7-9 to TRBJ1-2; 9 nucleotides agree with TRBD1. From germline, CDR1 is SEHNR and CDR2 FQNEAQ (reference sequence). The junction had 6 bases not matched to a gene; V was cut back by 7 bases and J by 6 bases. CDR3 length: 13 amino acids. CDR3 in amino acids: CASTEGTGNGYTF. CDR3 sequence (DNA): TGTGCCAGCACCGAAGGGACAGGGAATGGCTACACCTTC.

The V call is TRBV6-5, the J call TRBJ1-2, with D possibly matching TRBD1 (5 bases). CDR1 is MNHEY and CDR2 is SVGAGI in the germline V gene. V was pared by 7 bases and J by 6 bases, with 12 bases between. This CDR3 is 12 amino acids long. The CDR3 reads CASTTGDNGYTF. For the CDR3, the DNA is TGTGCCAGCACCACGGGGGATAATGGCTACACCTTC.

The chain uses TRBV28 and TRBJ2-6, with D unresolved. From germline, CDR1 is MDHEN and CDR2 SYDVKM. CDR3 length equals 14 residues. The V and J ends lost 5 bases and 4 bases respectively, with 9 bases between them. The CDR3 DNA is TGTGCCAGCAGTCCTCCTCTGGGGGCCAACGTCCTGACTTTC. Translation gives CASSPPLGANVLTF.

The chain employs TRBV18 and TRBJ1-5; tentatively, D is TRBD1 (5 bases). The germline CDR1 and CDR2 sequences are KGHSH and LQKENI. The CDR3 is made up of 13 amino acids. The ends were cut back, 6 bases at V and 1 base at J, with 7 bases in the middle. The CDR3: CASSRQSNQPQHF. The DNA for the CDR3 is TGTGCCAGCTCCCGACAGAGCAATCAGCCCCAGCATTTT. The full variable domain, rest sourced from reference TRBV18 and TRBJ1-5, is NAGVMQNPRHLVRRRGQEARLRCSPMKGHSHVYWYRQLPEEGLKFMVYLQKENIIDESGMPKERFSAEFPKEGPSILRIQQVVRGDSAAYFCASSRQSNQPQHFGDGTRLSIL.

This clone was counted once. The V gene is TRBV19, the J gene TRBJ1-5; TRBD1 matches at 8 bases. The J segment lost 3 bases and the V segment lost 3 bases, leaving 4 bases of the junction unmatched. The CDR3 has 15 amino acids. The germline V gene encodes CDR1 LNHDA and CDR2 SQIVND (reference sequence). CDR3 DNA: TGTGCCAGTAGTATCCAGGGGGCTGACAATCAGCCCCAGCATTTT. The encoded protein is CASSIQGADNQPQHF.

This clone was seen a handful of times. The CDR3 DNA is TGTGCCAGCAGCCCAGCGGGCGGGGAGGGTTACGAGCAGTACTTC. It yields the protein CASSPAGGEGYEQYF. V gene TRBV7-9 combines with J gene TRBJ2-7, with 7 bases lining up with TRBD2. The CDR3 loop spans 15 amino acids. V lost 5 bases, J lost 4 bases, and 11 bases stayed unmatched. The germline CDR1 and CDR2 sequences are SEHNR and FQNEAQ (reference sequence). Complete variable domain (other parts from reference TRBV7-9 and TRBJ2-7): DTGVSQNPRHKITKRGQNVTFRCDPISEHNRLYWYRQTLGQGPEFLTYFQNEAQLEKSRLLSDRFSAERPKGSFSTLEIQRTEQGDSAMYLCASSPAGGEGYEQYFGPGTRLTVT.

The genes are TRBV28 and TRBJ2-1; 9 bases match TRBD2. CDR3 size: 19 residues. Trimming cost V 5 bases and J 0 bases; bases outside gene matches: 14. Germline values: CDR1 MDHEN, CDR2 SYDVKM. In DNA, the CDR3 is TGTGCCAGCAGTCCCGGGCTAGCGGGAAATGCCTCCTCCTACAATGAGCAGTTCTTC. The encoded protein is CASSPGLAGNASSYNEQFF.

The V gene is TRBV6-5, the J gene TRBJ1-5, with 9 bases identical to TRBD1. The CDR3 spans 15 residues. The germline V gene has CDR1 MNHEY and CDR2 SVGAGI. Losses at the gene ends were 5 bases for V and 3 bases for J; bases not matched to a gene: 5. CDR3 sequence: CASSQQGAVNQPQHF. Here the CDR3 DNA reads TGTGCCAGCAGTCAACAGGGGGCGGTCAATCAGCCCCAGCATTTT.

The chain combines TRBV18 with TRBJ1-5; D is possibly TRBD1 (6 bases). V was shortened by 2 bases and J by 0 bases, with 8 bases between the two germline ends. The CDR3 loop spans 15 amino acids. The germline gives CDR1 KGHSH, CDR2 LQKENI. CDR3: CASSPGQSSNQPQHF. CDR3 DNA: TGTGCCAGCTCACCAGGACAGAGTAGCAATCAGCCCCAGCATTTT. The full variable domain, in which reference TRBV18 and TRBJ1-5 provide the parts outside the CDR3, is NAGVMQNPRHLVRRRGQEARLRCSPMKGHSHVYWYRQLPEEGLKFMVYLQKENIIDESGMPKERFSAEFPKEGPSILRIQQVVRGDSAAYFCASSPGQSSNQPQHFGDGTRLSIL.

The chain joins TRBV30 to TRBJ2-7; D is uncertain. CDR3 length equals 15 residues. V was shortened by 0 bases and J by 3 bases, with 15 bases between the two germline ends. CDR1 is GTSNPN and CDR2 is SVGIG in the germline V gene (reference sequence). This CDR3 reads CAWSVRLNSNYEQYF. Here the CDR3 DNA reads TGTGCCTGGAGTGTACGACTGAACTCGAACTACGAGCAGTACTTC.

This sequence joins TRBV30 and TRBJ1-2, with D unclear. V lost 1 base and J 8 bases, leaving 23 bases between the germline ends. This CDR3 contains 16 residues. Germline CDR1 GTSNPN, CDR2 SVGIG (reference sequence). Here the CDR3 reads CAWSDGGHILGRGYTF. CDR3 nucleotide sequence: TGTGCCTGGAGTGACGGAGGGCACATCTTGGGTAGAGGCTACACCTTC.

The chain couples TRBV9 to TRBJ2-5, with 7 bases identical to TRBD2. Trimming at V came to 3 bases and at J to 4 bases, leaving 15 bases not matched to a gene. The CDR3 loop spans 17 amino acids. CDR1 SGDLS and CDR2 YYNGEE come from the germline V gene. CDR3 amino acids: CASSATGQAGRGETQYF. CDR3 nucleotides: TGTGCCAGCAGCGCTACGGGTCAGGCAGGGAGGGGAGAGACCCAGTACTTC.

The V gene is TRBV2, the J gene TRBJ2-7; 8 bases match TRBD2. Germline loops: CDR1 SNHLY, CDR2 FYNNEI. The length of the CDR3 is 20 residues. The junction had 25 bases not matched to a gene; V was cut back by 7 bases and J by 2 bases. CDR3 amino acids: CASKSRALAGTRWAPYEQYF. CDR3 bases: TGTGCCAGCAAGTCTCGCGCGCTAGCGGGTACCCGTTGGGCCCCCTACGAGCAGTACTTC.

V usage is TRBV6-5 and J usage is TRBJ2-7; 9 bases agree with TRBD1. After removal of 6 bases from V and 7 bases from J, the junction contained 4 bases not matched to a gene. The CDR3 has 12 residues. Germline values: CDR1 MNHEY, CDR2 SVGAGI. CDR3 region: CASSPGTGEQYF. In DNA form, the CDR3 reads TGTGCCAGCAGCCCCGGGACAGGGGAGCAGTACTTC.

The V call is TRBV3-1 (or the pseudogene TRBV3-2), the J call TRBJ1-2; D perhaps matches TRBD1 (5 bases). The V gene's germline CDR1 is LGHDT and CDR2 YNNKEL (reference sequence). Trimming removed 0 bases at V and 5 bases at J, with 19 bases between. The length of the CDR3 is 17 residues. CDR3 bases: TGTGCCAGCAGCCAAGATCAAGGTGCAGGGCGGTGGTATGGCTACACCTTC. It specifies CASSQDQGAGRWYGYTF.